These T cell receptor beta chains were read from a single sample in a study of glioma-infiltrating T cells after dendritic cell vaccination. Clones were sequenced by immunoSEQ multiplex PCR, and TCRdb holds only the in-frame ones, with some missing. Of fewer than 85,000 clones in the sample, roughly 89% were seen once. The sample here was blood, taken before dendritic cell vaccination. The origin of the receptors is a human donor with glioblastoma. Each CDR3 is given with its conserved first and last residue. The D gene is left open where the match is weak. Only some rows state a clone size, as once, few, many or a class for expanded clones.

TRBD1,TRBJ1-1,TRBV29-1,once,CSVSPGQGPWYF,TGCAGCGTTTCCCCGGGACAGGGGCCCTGGTACTTT
TRBD2,TRBJ2-3,TRBV30,NA,CAWAAGGYTQYF,TGTGCCTGGGCCGCCGGGGGGTATACGCAGTATTTT
NA,TRBJ1-6,TRBV10-1,NA,CASSESVVSPLHF,TGCGCCAGCAGTGAGTCGGTAGTTTCACCCCTCCACTTT
NA,TRBJ2-1,TRBV9,NA,CASSSPLGDNEQFF,TGTGCCAGCAGCTCCCCATTGGGCGACAATGAGCAGTTCTTC
NA,TRBJ1-2,TRBV5-6,NA,CASSLGGLKYGYTF,TGTGCCAGCAGCCTCGGGGGACTGAAATATGGCTACACCTTC
TRBD2,TRBJ2-1,TRBV19,once,CASSQAGLAGSTYSSYNEQFF,TGTGCCAGTAGCCAGGCGGGACTAGCGGGATCCACCTATAGCTCCTACAATGAGCAGTTCTTC
NA,TRBJ1-3,TRBV7-8,once,CASSLVQGPSGNTIYF,TGTGCCAGCAGCTTAGTTCAGGGTCCCAGTGGAAACACCATATATTTT
NA,TRBJ2-2,TRBV7-6,NA,CASGSSQGTGELFF,TGTGCCAGTGGGTCCTCGCAGGGCACCGGGGAGCTGTTTTTT
TRBD1,TRBJ1-6,TRBV7-2,few,CASSLGDRRNSPLHF,TGTGCCAGCAGCTTAGGGGACAGACGGAATTCACCCCTCCACTTT
TRBD1,TRBJ1-3,TRBV5-4,NA,CASSLGTGGGNTIYF,TGTGCCAGCAGCTTGGGTACAGGGGGGGGAAACACCATATATTTT
TRBD2,TRBJ2-1,TRBV19,few,CASSIVLADEQFF,TGTGCCAGTAGTATAGTTCTAGCGGACGAGCAGTTCTTC
TRBD1,TRBJ2-5,TRBV7-7,NA,CASSPGQGAQETQYF,TGTGCTAGCAGCCCCGGACAGGGGGCCCAAGAGACCCAGTACTTC
TRBD1,TRBJ1-2,TRBV27,NA,CASSPRDRAYGYTF,TGTGCCAGCAGCCCTCGGGACAGGGCCTATGGCTACACCTTC
NA,TRBJ2-5,TRBV5-4,NA,CASSLPQGRETQYF,TGTGCCAGCAGCCTGCCGCAGGGCCGGGAGACCCAGTACTTC
NA,TRBJ1-3,TRBV30,NA,CAWTGSGNTIYF,TGTGCCTGGACAGGGTCTGGAAACACCATATATTTT
TRBD1,TRBJ1-1,TRBV5-5,NA,CASSRLQGANLNLNTEAFF,TGTGCCAGCAGCCGACTACAGGGGGCGAACCTAAACTTGAACACTGAAGCTTTCTTT
NA,TRBJ2-2,TRBV5-1,NA,CASSLAKLNTGELFF,TGCGCCAGCAGCTTGGCGAAGCTGAACACCGGGGAGCTGTTTTTT
NA,TRBJ1-2,TRBV5-6,NA,CASSLGQHNYGYTF,TGTGCCAGCAGCTTGGGACAGCACAACTATGGCTACACCTTC
TRBD2,TRBJ2-7,TRBV2,NA,CASTYTGLAGSYEQYF,TGTGCCAGCACCTACACCGGACTAGCGGGATCCTACGAGCAGTACTTC
TRBD1,TRBJ1-1,TRBV6-1,NA,CASRRTGDEAFF,TGTGCCAGCAGACGGACAGGGGATGAAGCTTTCTTT
TRBD2,TRBJ2-1,TRBV4-1,NA,CASSRPGGAGGSYNEQFF,TGCGCCAGCAGCCGGCCCGGAGGAGCGGGGGGGTCCTACAATGAGCAGTTCTTC
NA,TRBJ1-5,TRBV19,NA,CASSIGNQPQHF,TGTGCCAGTAGTATCGGGAATCAGCCCCAGCATTTT
TRBD1,TRBJ2-5,TRBV11-3,once,CASSYGTATQETQYF,TGTGCCAGCAGCTACGGGACAGCTACCCAAGAGACCCAGTACTTC
TRBD2,TRBJ2-3,TRBV5-1,NA,CASSLVAGSPADTQYF,TGCGCCAGCAGCTTGGTAGCGGGGTCGCCGGCAGATACGCAGTATTTT
NA,TRBJ1-5,TRBV5-5,NA,CASSLDGGMHQPQHF,TGTGCCAGCAGCTTGGATGGGGGGATGCATCAGCCCCAGCATTTT